A single sample is the source of the 17 T cell receptor beta chains below, sequenced in a study of blood T cells in healthy people across ages. Then a second PCR, running roughly 6 to 12 cycles, was carried out with a sample-barcoded 5' primer and a J-beta primer mix. From the 5' RACE reads, TCRdb called clonotypes with MiXCR, one entry per CDR3 protein. The top ten hold under 8.5% of the sample, which has about 1.4 million distinct CDR3 sequences, 55% to 75% seen once. Specimen: blood. The receptor source for this set is a man aged 18 to 30 in good health.

The chain links TRBV29-1 to TRBJ1-2; no definite D call. With 3 bases removed from V and 7 bases from J, the gap between germline ends came to 15 bases. Germline CDR1 is SQVTM and CDR2 is ANQGSEA. The length of the CDR3 is 13 residues. The CDR3 loop reads CSVEDRTSGGYTF. The CDR3 region has the DNA TGCAGCGTTGAGGACCGTACCTCCGGTGGCTACACCTTC.

This clonotype turned up a few times. It may be a read error: a sequence one base away is much more abundant. The V call is TRBV28, the J call TRBJ2-7; perhaps TRBD1 as D (5 bases). The germline CDR1 and CDR2 sequences are MDHEN and SYDVKM. Trimming stripped 6 bases from V and 7 bases from J, with 7 bases between. The CDR3 has 10 amino acids. Here the CDR3 DNA reads TGTGCCAGCAGGGACAATGAGCAGTACTTC. Its translation is CASRDNEQYF.

The rearrangement joins TRBV7-2 to TRBJ2-1; 10 positions agree with TRBD2. Unmatched junction bases numbered 16, after V lost 1 base and J lost 7 bases. In germline, CDR1 is SGHTA, CDR2 FQGNSA. CDR3 size: 19 residues. The CDR3 DNA follows: TGTGCCAGCAGCTTAGGGGGCCCGACTAGCGGGTCAAAAAGGAATGAGCAGTTCTTC. Protein sequence: CASSLGGPTSGSKRNEQFF.

Many counts were recorded for this clonotype. The chain is built from TRBV7-2 and TRBJ2-5; 9 bases agree with TRBD1. Germline loops: CDR1 SGHTA, CDR2 FQGNSA. V dropped 5 bases and J dropped 7; count of bases not matched to a gene: 8. The CDR3 runs 14 residues. Written as DNA, the CDR3 is TGTGCCAGCAGCATAGATCCGGGACAGGGGACCCAGTACTTC. It encodes CASSIDPGQGTQYF.

This clonotype was seen a handful of times. The rearrangement uses TRBV5-1 and TRBJ2-7; 9 bases are shared with TRBD1. V shed 4 bases and J 3 bases; nucleotides not matched to a gene: 11. This CDR3 contains 16 residues. The V gene's germline CDR1 is SGHRS and CDR2 YFSETQ. CDR3 in amino acids: CASSPPTGGINYEQYF. In DNA form, the CDR3 reads TGCGCCAGCAGCCCGCCCACAGGGGGCATTAACTACGAGCAGTACTTC.

The chain joins TRBV20-1 to TRBJ2-4; a weak D match, TRBD2 (6 bases). The DNA end lines up better with TRBJ2-5; the J call may be wrong. The CDR3 sequence is 13 residues long. Germline V gene lookup returns CDR1 DFQATT and CDR2 SNEGSKA (reference sequence). In nucleotides, the CDR3 is TGCAGTGCTAGGAGGCTAGCGAGTGAGACCCAGTACTTC. Translation: CSARRLASETQYF.

About this clonotype: At one end the junction does not follow the germline gene, possibly because of a read error. The gene calls are TRBV18 and TRBJ2-7; 8 bases match TRBD2. The CDR3 covers 15 residues. Germline V lookup: CDR1 KGHSH, CDR2 LQKENI. The CDR3 sequence is CAGSPSTSGYNEQYF. The CDR3 DNA follows: TGTGCCGGCTCACCGTCTACTAGCGGTTACAATGAGCAGTACTTC.

V is TRBV13 and J is TRBJ2-5, with D tentatively TRBD2 (5 bases). This CDR3 region has 14 residues. Germline V lookup: CDR1 PRHDT, CDR2 FYEKMQ (reference sequence). Trimming cost V 5 bases and J 2 bases, with 12 bases left between them. DNA of the CDR3: TGTGCCAGCAGCCCCGACGGACTGCAAGAGACCCAGTACTTC. This sequence encodes CASSPDGLQETQYF. Combining the CDR3 with reference TRBV13 and TRBJ2-5 gives the whole variable domain AAGVIQSPRHLIKEKRETATLKCYPIPRHDTVYWYQQGPGQDPQFLISFYEKMQSDKGSIPDRFSAQQFSDYHSELNMSSLELGDSALYFCASSPDGLQETQYFGPGTRLLVL.

This clonotype was seen a handful of times. The V and J genes are TRBV29-1 and TRBJ2-1, with D possibly TRBD2 on 6 matching bases. CDR1 SQVTM and CDR2 ANQGSEA come from the germline V gene. This CDR3 is built from 15 residues. Trimming shortened V by 5 bases and J by 8 bases, and 22 bases separated the two germline ends. The CDR3 reads CSVSVTRGGNHEQFF. DNA of the CDR3: TGCAGCGTTTCCGTGACTAGAGGAGGTAACCATGAGCAGTTCTTC.

The chain recombines TRBV10-3 with TRBJ2-3, with D possibly TRBD2 on 6 matching bases. Trimming removed 3 bases at V and 1 base at J, with 11 bases between. Germline loops: CDR1 ENHRY, CDR2 SYGVKD. The CDR3 extends over 15 amino acids. This chain's CDR3 is CAISEALAGTDTQYF. The CDR3 coding sequence is TGTGCCATCAGTGAAGCGTTAGCGGGCACAGATACGCAGTATTTT.

This clonotype was detected a few times. The genes are TRBV10-2 and TRBJ2-7; 15 nucleotides line up with TRBD2. Germline values: CDR1 WSHSY, CDR2 SAAADI. V dropped 7 bases and J dropped 7; count of bases not matched to a gene: 11. The length of the CDR3 is 16 residues. Written as DNA, the CDR3 is TGCGCCAGCATCTCAGGACTAGCGGGGGGGTTTAATGAGCAGTACTTC. Its protein is CASISGLAGGFNEQYF.

The CDR3 nucleotides are TGTGCCAGCAGCCGTTACTCCGGGACAGGGGGATACGAGCAGTACTTC. Translated: CASSRYSGTGGYEQYF. J is TRBJ2-7 and V is TRBV27; 11 nucleotides line up with TRBD1. Germline lookup yields CDR1 MNHEY and CDR2 SMNVEV (reference sequence). V was pared by 6 bases and J by 4 bases, with 11 bases of the junction left unmatched. This CDR3 is 16 amino acids long.

This sequence joins TRBV29-1 and TRBJ1-1, with TRBD1 matching 9 bases. The ends lost 5 bases at V and 5 bases at J; junction bases unmatched: 9. CDR3 length equals 14 residues. Germline-derived CDR1 and CDR2 are SQVTM and ANQGSEA. Here the CDR3 reads CSVTPTGGGTEAFF. In DNA form, the CDR3 reads TGCAGCGTTACCCCGACAGGGGGAGGGACTGAAGCTTTCTTT.

The chain uses TRBV4-1 and TRBJ2-7; 7 nucleotides match TRBD1. V lost 4 bases and J lost 0; bases outside the gene matches: 6. The CDR3 runs 15 residues. Germline-derived CDR1 and CDR2 are MGHRA and YSYEKL. CDR3 sequence (DNA): TGCGCCAGCAGCCTAACAGGGGACAGCTCCTACGAGCAGTACTTC. It yields the protein CASSLTGDSSYEQYF.

In this sample, this clonotype turned up a few times. This rearrangement joins TRBV7-2 to TRBJ2-5; possibly TRBD1 for D (6 bases). V lost 5 bases to trimming and J lost 5 bases, with 15 bases between them. This CDR3 region has 14 residues. Germline V CDR1 and CDR2: SGHTA, FQGNSA. Here the CDR3 reads CASSVNRDAETQYF. In DNA form, the CDR3 reads TGTGCCAGCAGCGTCAACAGGGACGCGGAGACCCAGTACTTC.

V usage is TRBV21-1 and J usage is TRBJ2-5; TRBD1 is the table's D call and was not checked against the DNA. The end of the DNA fits TRBJ2-7 better, so the J call may be wrong. TRBV21-1 constitutes a pseudogene. This CDR3 region has 13 residues. CDR3 nucleotide sequence: TGTGCCAGCAGCAAACGTCTAAGGGGCGAGCAGTACTTC. Translated, it gives CASSKRLRGEQYF.

This rearrangement joins TRBV15 to TRBJ1-2, with 8 bases matching TRBD1. J was trimmed by 4 bases and V by 0 bases; bases with no gene match: 4. Germline CDR1 reads LNHNV; CDR2 reads YYDKDF (reference sequence). The CDR3 sequence is 15 residues long. The DNA of the CDR3 is TGTGCCACCAGCAGAGATCGGACAGGGAGCTATGGCTACACCTTC. Protein product: CATSRDRTGSYGYTF.